A selection of T cell receptor beta chains follows, all from one sample in a study of cytomegalovirus exposure and HLA in healthy donors. The assay was immunoSEQ multiplex PCR, and TCRdb's table has in-frame clones only and misses some. The sample shows 150,000 to 200,000 clones, about 77% of them seen only once. The sample was PBMCs. These receptors all stem from a female donor in good health and CMV-seronegative. The CDR3 runs from the conserved cysteine through the conserved F or W. Fields, in order: clone size, J gene, D gene, CDR3 length, V gene, CDR3 DNA, CDR3 protein. A D gene is named only where the DNA matches it firmly. Expanded clones get a size class; other rows say once, few or many, or leave the size out.

size: -
J: TRBJ1-2
D: TRBD1
length: 16
V: TRBV5-4
DNA: TGTGCCAGCAGCCCACCTAGACAGGGAACTAACTATGGCTACACCTTC
CDR3: CASSPPRQGTNYGYTF

size: once
J: TRBJ1-6
D: -
length: 16
V: TRBV5-4
DNA: TGTGCCAGCAGCTTGGTGCGGGGGCCGGGGAATTCACCCCTCCACTTT
CDR3: CASSLVRGPGNSPLHF

size: few
J: TRBJ2-2
D: -
length: 15
V: TRBV2
DNA: TGTGCCATCTCAGAAGGACTTTTCAACACCGGGGAGCTGTTTTTT
CDR3: CAISEGLFNTGELFF

size: -
J: TRBJ2-7
D: -
length: 15
V: TRBV10-3
DNA: TGTGCCATCAGGGATTTTGGAGGGAGTCTACGAGAGCAGTACTTC
CDR3: CAIRDFGGSLREQYF

size: -
J: TRBJ1-6
D: TRBD1
length: 13
V: TRBV5-4
DNA: TGTGCCAGCAGCTCAGGGGGTAATTCACCCCTCCACTTT
CDR3: CASSSGGNSPLHF

size: -
J: TRBJ2-7
D: TRBD2
length: 16
V: TRBV7-3
DNA: TGTGCCAGCAGCCCTGACACGGGGGGGAACCCCTACGAGCAGTACTTC
CDR3: CASSPDTGGNPYEQYF

size: -
J: TRBJ1-2
D: -
length: 15
V: TRBV30
DNA: TGTGCCTGGAGTGTACCTGGGCCCCGGAACTATGGCTACACCTTC
CDR3: CAWSVPGPRNYGYTF

size: -
J: TRBJ2-3
D: -
length: 12
V: TRBV9
DNA: TGTGCCAGCAGCGTGGAAGGGGGTACGCAGTATTTT
CDR3: CASSVEGGTQYF

size: -
J: TRBJ1-5
D: TRBD1
length: 15
V: TRBV6-1
DNA: TGTGCCGTACTACAGGGGCCGGGTAGCAATCAGCCCCAGCATTTT
CDR3: CAVLQGPGSNQPQHF

size: -
J: TRBJ2-7
D: TRBD1
length: 15
V: TRBV2
DNA: TGTGCCAGCAGTCAAAACAGGGGTCTACGGGGTGAGCAGTACTTC
CDR3: CASSQNRGLRGEQYF

size: -
J: TRBJ2-1
D: TRBD2
length: 20
V: TRBV28
DNA: TGTGCCAGCAGTTTATCCTACACCTTAGCGGGAGGTTCTTCCTACAATGAGCAGTTCTTC
CDR3: CASSLSYTLAGGSSYNEQFF

size: few
J: TRBJ2-7
D: -
length: 15
V: TRBV19
DNA: TGTGCCAGCCGACTCTATGGCCGGGACAAATACGAGCAGTACTTC
CDR3: CASRLYGRDKYEQYF

size: few
J: TRBJ2-3
D: TRBD1
length: 15
V: TRBV9
DNA: TGTGCCAGCAGCCCCTGGACAGGGTTCACAGATACGCAGTATTTT
CDR3: CASSPWTGFTDTQYF

size: -
J: TRBJ2-2
D: TRBD2
length: 15
V: TRBV7-9
DNA: TGTGCCAGCAGCTTCGGGACTAGCCGGGCCGGGGAGCTGTTTTTT
CDR3: CASSFGTSRAGELFF

size: -
J: TRBJ2-4
D: -
length: 15
V: TRBV23-1
DNA: TGCGCCAGCAGTCAATCTGGTAGAGCCAAAAACATTCAGTACTTC
CDR3: CASSQSGRAKNIQYF

size: -
J: TRBJ2-7
D: TRBD2
length: 18
V: TRBV11-2
DNA: TGTGCCAGCAGCTTAGGCATTACGGGAGGCTCCGTCTCCTACGAGCAGTACTTC
CDR3: CASSLGITGGSVSYEQYF

size: -
J: TRBJ2-1
D: TRBD1
length: 13
V: TRBV2
DNA: TGTGCCAGCAGTAGGACAGGGGGGAATGAGCAGTTCTTC
CDR3: CASSRTGGNEQFF

size: once
J: TRBJ2-2
D: TRBD2
length: 17
V: TRBV19
DNA: TGTGCCAGTAGTTTACCAGCGGGAGATTTAACCGCCGGGGAGCTGTTTTTT
CDR3: CASSLPAGDLTAGELFF

size: -
J: TRBJ1-5
D: -
length: 13
V: TRBV30
DNA: TGTGCCTGGAGTGTAAATAGGGGTCAGCCCCAGCATTTT
CDR3: CAWSVNRGQPQHF

size: few
J: TRBJ2-3
D: -
length: 12
V: TRBV25-1
DNA: TGTGCCAGCAGTGAAGTCAGAGATACGCAGTATTTT
CDR3: CASSEVRDTQYF

size: once
J: TRBJ1-5
D: -
length: 14
V: TRBV28
DNA: TGTGCCAGCAAGGAGAGGGAGGGCAATCAGCCCCAGCATTTT
CDR3: CASKEREGNQPQHF

size: -
J: TRBJ2-1
D: -
length: 13
V: TRBV9
DNA: TGTGCCAGCAACCCCGGGACTTCTGATGAGCAGTTCTTC
CDR3: CASNPGTSDEQFF

size: -
J: TRBJ1-2
D: -
length: 15
V: TRBV2
DNA: TGTGCCAGCACGGGTCCGAGCGGGGGCAGGTATGGCTACACCTTC
CDR3: CASTGPSGGRYGYTF

size: -
J: TRBJ1-1
D: TRBD1
length: 17
V: TRBV6-1
DNA: TGTGCCAGCAGTGAACTAGGTGATCCGACAGGGTACACTGAAGCTTTCTTT
CDR3: CASSELGDPTGYTEAFF

size: -
J: TRBJ2-3
D: TRBD2
length: 15
V: TRBV27
DNA: TGTGCCAGCAGTCCCTTAGCGGGAGAGGGGGATACGCAGTATTTT
CDR3: CASSPLAGEGDTQYF

size: -
J: TRBJ1-4
D: -
length: 17
V: TRBV6-1
DNA: TGTGCCAGCAGTGAAGTCCTCGGCGAGGGCGGTAATGAAAAACTGTTTTTT
CDR3: CASSEVLGEGGNEKLFF